The 19 T cell receptor beta chains below come from one sample, sequenced in a study of Graves' ophthalmopathy and Graves' hyperthyroidism. The study amplified TCR beta CDR3 regions using RNA transcripts. Second-round multiplex PCR came after a first-round RT-PCR that employed HTBI primers. TCRdb analysed the multiplex PCR reads with MiXCR anew, one entry per CDR3 protein. The table includes about 500,000 distinct CDR3 sequences, roughly 40% detected once. Material: peripheral blood or thyroid tissue (not recorded which). Receptor source: an adult man with Graves' hyperthyroidism.

The chain's CDR3 is CAWSPESEAFF. As DNA, the CDR3 is TGTGCCTGGAGCCCGGAGTCTGAAGCTTTCTTT. This chain links TRBV30 with TRBJ1-1, with no clear D. Germline CDR1 GTSNPN, CDR2 SVGIG (reference sequence). CDR3 size: 11 residues. V dropped 3 bases and J dropped 6 bases, with 8 bases sitting between them.

The V call is TRBV10-3, the J call TRBJ1-6, with D tentatively TRBD1 (6 bases). This CDR3 is built from 12 residues. Germline CDR1 is ENHRY and CDR2 is SYGVKD. This CDR3 reads CVTGQKNSPLHF. The CDR3 region has the DNA TGTGTCACCGGACAGAAAAATTCACCCCTCCACTTT.

Only a few counts were recorded for this clonotype. One end of the junction varies from germline; a read error may be responsible. The rearrangement joins TRBV2 to TRBJ2-7, with 8 nucleotides matching TRBD1. Germline V gene lookup returns CDR1 SNHLY and CDR2 FYNNEI. This CDR3 is 15 amino acids long. The CDR3 reads CAISDAGGRGYEQYF. CDR3 in DNA: TGTGCCATCAGTGACGCAGGGGGCCGTGGGTACGAGCAGTACTTC.

This clonotype was observed at least ten times. The gene calls are TRBV5-1 and TRBJ1-1; D may be TRBD1 (6 bases). Germline V gene sequence: CDR1 SGHRS, CDR2 YFSETQ. V lost 3 bases to trimming and J lost 2 bases, with 11 bases between them. This CDR3 has 14 residues. Written as DNA, the CDR3 is TGCGCCAGCAGCTCCGGGACAAAAAACACTGAAGCTTTCTTT. This gives the protein CASSSGTKNTEAFF.

This clonotype came up a few times. The CDR3 DNA reads TGTGCCAGCAGTGAATTTATAGGACAGAGCAATCAGCCCCAGCATTTT. It codes for CASSEFIGQSNQPQHF. The rearrangement links TRBV6-1 to TRBJ1-5, with D perhaps matching TRBD1 (6 bases). CDR1 and CDR2 from the germline V gene are MNHNS and SASEGT. This CDR3 contains 16 residues. The V end lost 2 bases, the J end lost 1 base, and 12 bases lay between the germline ends.

This clonotype appeared a few times. V and J are TRBV13 and TRBJ1-1; maybe TRBD1 (6 bases). Germline lookup yields CDR1 PRHDT and CDR2 FYEKMQ (reference sequence). The CDR3 contains 14 residues. Trimming took off 4 bases at V and 3 bases at J, with 12 bases between the two ends. The CDR3 here is CASSYRGRDTEAFF. CDR3 bases: TGTGCCAGCAGCTATAGGGGGAGGGACACTGAAGCTTTCTTT.

The CDR3 sequence: CASSAGTGYGYTF. The CDR3 DNA reads TGTGCCAGCAGCGCCGGGACAGGGTATGGCTACACCTTC. The rearrangement joins TRBV7-9 to TRBJ1-2, with 9 positions matching TRBD1. This CDR3 contains 13 residues. Germline assignment: CDR1 SEHNR and CDR2 FQNEAQ (reference sequence). V was clipped by 5 bases and J by 5 bases; unmatched bases: 3.

This clonotype was found many times. V usage is TRBV2 and J usage is TRBJ2-7, with D possibly being TRBD1 (6 bases). This CDR3 spans 13 amino acids. Trimming pared 8 bases from V and 1 base from J, leaving 12 bases between. From germline, CDR1 is SNHLY and CDR2 FYNNEI. Here the CDR3 reads CASRIQGSYEQYF. In nucleotides, the CDR3 is TGTGCCAGCCGGATACAGGGATCCTACGAGCAGTACTTC.

The CDR3: CAITGRRQRGNQPQHF. CDR3 nucleotide sequence: TGTGCCATCACGGGTCGAAGACAGAGAGGCAATCAGCCCCAGCATTTT. The chain is built from TRBV10-3 and TRBJ1-5; TRBD1 might be the D (5 bases). Germline V gives CDR1 ENHRY, CDR2 SYGVKD. V was trimmed by 7 bases and J by 2 bases, leaving 18 bases between them. The CDR3 is made up of 16 amino acids.

This chain connects TRBV7-2 to TRBJ1-6; no reliable D call. V lost 1 base, J lost 13 bases, and 20 bases lay in between. CDR1 is SGHTA, CDR2 FQGNSA, per germline. This CDR3 has 16 residues. The CDR3 loop is CASSLGAVAITGPLHF. The CDR3 bases are TGTGCCAGCAGCTTAGGGGCCGTTGCAATCACTGGGCCCCTCCACTTT.

A note on this clonotype: This may stem from a read error, because a much larger clone lies one nucleotide away. V gene TRBV7-9 combines with J gene TRBJ1-6; D is perhaps TRBD1 (5 bases). The CDR3 covers 14 residues. Germline values: CDR1 SEHNR, CDR2 FQNEAQ (reference sequence). The CDR3 bases are TGTGCCAGCAGCTTAGTAGGGGAAGTCTCACCCCCCCACTTT. Protein: CASSLVGEVSPPHF.

To note about this clonotype: This could be a read error, since a much larger clone is one nucleotide away. CDR3 amino acids: CASSLTGGPRETQYF. CDR3 coding DNA: TGTGCCAGCAGCTTAACGGGGGGGCCTAGGGAGACCCAGTACTTC. The genes are TRBV7-8 and TRBJ2-5, with 8 bases that match TRBD2. Trimming cost V 2 bases and J 5 bases; bases outside gene matches: 7. CDR1 and CDR2 from the germline V gene are SGHVS and FQNEAQ. There are 15 residues in the CDR3. The whole variable domain, remainder taken from reference TRBV7-8 and TRBJ2-5, is GAGVSQSPRYKVAKRGQDVALRCDPISGHVSLFWYQQALGQGPEFLTYFQNEAQLDKSGLPSDRFFAERPEGSVSTLKIQRTQQEDSAVYLCASSLTGGPRETQYFGPGTRLLVL.

In its sample, this clonotype was seen a few times. V is TRBV14 and J is TRBJ1-2; D might be TRBD1 (5 bases). The CDR3 has 13 residues. Germline CDR1 is SGHDN and CDR2 is FVKESK. Trimming pared 1 base from V and 7 bases from J, leaving 10 bases between. In DNA form, the CDR3 reads TGTGCCAGCAGCCAAGTGATGAGGGGTGGCTACACCTTC. Translation gives CASSQVMRGGYTF.

The sample holds a few counts of this clonotype. This chain uses TRBV4-2 with TRBJ2-2; 10 bases are a match to TRBD2. J was trimmed by 5 bases and V by 0 bases; bases with no gene match: 6. This CDR3 is built from 17 residues. The germline gives CDR1 LGHNA, CDR2 YNFKEQ. The CDR3 nucleotides are TGTGCCAGCAGCCAAGATCGGCTAGCGGGAGATACCGGGGAGCTGTTTTTT. Translating it yields CASSQDRLAGDTGELFF.

The sample holds many counts of this clonotype. This CDR3 reads CASSLGSEDTEAFF. CDR3 coding DNA: TGTGCCAGCAGTTTAGGTTCAGAGGACACTGAAGCTTTCTTT. This rearrangement joins TRBV27 to TRBJ1-1, with no clear D. Trimming took 2 bases from V and 3 from J, leaving 10 bases between them. CDR3 length: 14 amino acids. Germline assignment: CDR1 MNHEY and CDR2 SMNVEV (reference sequence).

This clonotype was detected many times. This sequence joins TRBV10-1 and TRBJ1-1; TRBD1 matches 7 bases. The CDR3 contains 14 residues. The V gene end was trimmed by 6 bases and the J gene end by 0 bases; junction bases not matched to a gene: 4. CDR1 is WNHNN, CDR2 SYGVQD, per germline (reference sequence). CDR3 residues: CASSNRGMNTEAFF. The CDR3 DNA is TGCGCCAGCAGCAACAGGGGTATGAACACTGAAGCTTTCTTT.

This clonotype was observed many times. This chain joins TRBV24-1 and TRBJ1-6, with no clear D. The CDR3 extends over 19 amino acids. V lost 0 bases, J lost 0 bases, and 14 bases lay in between. In germline, CDR1 is KGHDR, CDR2 SFDVKD. This CDR3 is CATSDLPRGWSSYNSPLHF. CDR3 DNA sequence: TGTGCCACCAGTGATTTGCCCCGGGGATGGAGCTCCTATAATTCACCCCTCCACTTT.

This clonotype was counted a few times. This chain joins TRBV6-5 and TRBJ1-1, with D possibly matching TRBD1 (6 bases). The CDR3 loop spans 11 amino acids. The ends were cut back, 5 bases at V and 12 bases at J, with 13 bases in the middle. Germline lookup yields CDR1 MNHEY and CDR2 SVGAGI. The CDR3 region is CASSEVGGTFF. DNA of the CDR3: TGTGCCAGCAGTGAAGTAGGGGGAACTTTCTTT.

This clonotype occurred a few times. This chain joins TRBV2 and TRBJ2-3; TRBD2 matches 11 bases. Germline CDR1 and CDR2: SNHLY and FYNNEI. With V trimmed by 3 bases and J by 1 base, 3 bases remained unmatched. There are 16 residues in the CDR3. This chain's CDR3 is CASSDLTSGGTDTQYF. Here the CDR3 DNA reads TGTGCCAGCAGTGATTTGACTAGCGGGGGCACAGATACGCAGTATTTT.